One and the same sample provided the 3 T cell receptor beta chains below, sequenced in a study of T cell responses to AZD1222 COVID-19 vaccine. Some clones are missing from TCRdb's copy, which holds only in-frame ones; the method was immunoSEQ multiplex PCR. The table records roughly 100,000 clones, roughly 83% of them present only once. The sequenced sample was peripheral blood, obtained on day 0 of AZD1222 vaccination. The receptors derive from an adult in good health.

The chain couples TRBV4-1 to TRBJ1-6; TRBD1 matches 7 bases. Trimming took 0 bases from V and 9 from J; bases not matched to a gene: 5. Germline loops: CDR1 MGHRA, CDR2 YSYEKL. The CDR3 is 15 amino acids. CDR3 protein: CASSQDRQGVSPLHF. The CDR3 DNA reads TGCGCCAGCAGCCAAGACCGACAGGGAGTTTCACCCCTCCACTTT.

The rearrangement uses TRBV6-5 and TRBJ2-5; TRBD2 aligns across 7 bases. The CDR3 is 14 amino acids. V shed 5 bases and J 2 bases; nucleotides not matched to a gene: 5. Germline CDR1 MNHEY, CDR2 SVGAGI. The CDR3 coding sequence is TGTGCCAGCAGTCCCCCGGGACTACAAGAGACCCAGTACTTC. As protein: CASSPPGLQETQYF.

The V call is TRBV6-5, the J call TRBJ1-1; D gene ambiguous. V lost 1 base, J lost 2 bases, and 8 bases lay in between. This CDR3 is 14 amino acids long. Germline CDR1 and CDR2: MNHEY and SVGAGI. CDR3 protein: CASSYLASNTEAFF. The CDR3 bases are TGTGCCAGCAGTTACTTGGCGTCAAACACTGAAGCTTTCTTT.